Described below is a single T cell receptor beta chain sequence and its context. Its matching antigen is unknown. V was trimmed by 6 bases and J by 1 base, leaving 9 bases between them. The CDR3 is 13 amino acids. CDR1 and CDR2 from the germline V gene are MNHEY and SMNVEV (reference sequence). The sample originates from a study of cytomegalovirus exposure and HLA in healthy donors. Study-wide context: There were 70 million to 95 million unique TCRs (from HLA-typed donors) in an early data release.

Donors in the study were healthy people who gave bone marrow. Broader study findings: According to a later analysis, most TCR beta chains associated with CMV appeared HLA-restricted. Reportedly, diagnosis of cytomegalovirus status by the classifier showed high specificity and sensitivity.

A multiplex PCR was run with 60 Vbeta primers and 13 Jbeta primers. Method: immunoSEQ multiplex PCR; TCRdb's copy keeps in-frame clones and lacks some. The sample records roughly 110,000 clones, over 65% being singletons. This sequence originates from a woman aged 25 to 39 in good health and CMV-seronegative. What was sequenced was PBMCs. This chain uses TRBV27 with TRBJ1-2; D is unclear. In nucleotides, the CDR3 is TGTGCCAGCAGACCCGGGATTAACTATGGCTACACCTTC. Residues: CASRPGINYGYTF.